The following is a TCR beta chain sequence with its context. No antigen is known for it. The ends were cut back, 4 bases at V and 4 bases at J, with 20 bases in the middle. CDR1 is MGHRA and CDR2 is YSYEKL in the germline V gene. The CDR3 spans 17 residues. The sample originates from a study of cytomegalovirus exposure and HLA in healthy donors. Notes on the study in general: V- and J-gene trimming of TCR beta was linked (in a later analysis) to a missense DCLRE1C variant.

PCR involved 60 Vbeta and 13 Jbeta primers. Original analysis: It was a later analysis that counted 83 million or so unique TCR beta chains, of which about 10 million were shared. Sequencing used immunoSEQ multiplex PCR; TCRdb keeps in-frame clones, though not all of them. V and J calls and clone size are given by that table; D and trimming were obtained from the DNA. The specimen's table records 150,000 or so clones. J is TRBJ2-1 and V is TRBV4-1; tentatively, D is TRBD1 (5 bases). The sample was PBMCs. This clonotype was sampled from a woman between 55 and 75 years old in good health and CMV-seronegative. The CDR3 protein is CASSPTPSGIFYNEQFF. Written as DNA, the CDR3 is TGCGCCAGCAGCCCAACACCCTCAGGGATCTTTTACAATGAGCAGTTCTTC.